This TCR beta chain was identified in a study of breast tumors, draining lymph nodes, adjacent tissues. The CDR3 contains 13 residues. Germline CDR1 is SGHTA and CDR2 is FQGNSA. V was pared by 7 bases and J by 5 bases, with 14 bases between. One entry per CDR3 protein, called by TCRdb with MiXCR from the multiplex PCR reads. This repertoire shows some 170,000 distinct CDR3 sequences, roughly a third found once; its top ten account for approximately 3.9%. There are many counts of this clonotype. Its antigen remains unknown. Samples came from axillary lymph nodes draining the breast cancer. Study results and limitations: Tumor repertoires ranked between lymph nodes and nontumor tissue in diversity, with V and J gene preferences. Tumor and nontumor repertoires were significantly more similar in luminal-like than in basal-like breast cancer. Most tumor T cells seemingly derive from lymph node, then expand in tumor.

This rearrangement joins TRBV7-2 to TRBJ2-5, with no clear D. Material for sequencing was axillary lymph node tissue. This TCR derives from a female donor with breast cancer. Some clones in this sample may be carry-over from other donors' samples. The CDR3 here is CASTSEVPETQYF. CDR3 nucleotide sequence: TGTGCCAGCACCTCAGAAGTTCCTGAGACCCAGTACTTC.